This TCR beta chain was profiled in a study of identical twins. Whole-study results and caveats: Analyses of zero insertions could be partly confounded by invariant MAIT and iNKT cells. With monozygotic twins, out-of-frame TCR alpha sharing exceeded what models estimated.

TCRdb reprocessed the 5' RACE reads via MiXCR and lists one record per CDR3 protein. The data hold 300,000 to 400,000 distinct CDR3 sequences, with approximately 8.7% observed a single time. Germline CDR1 reads SNHLY; CDR2 reads FYNNEI. V shed 10 bases and J 3 bases; nucleotides not matched to a gene: 6. The CDR3 sequence is 13 residues long. Worth noting for this clonotype: Its antigen is unidentified.

Healthy Caucasians alone served as donors. The J gene is TRBJ2-7, the V gene TRBV2, with TRBD2 matching over 10 bases. Sequenced sample: naive T cells sorted from blood. The clonotype originates from a woman between 50 and 59 years old in good health. The CDR3 region is CAKPPSGSYEQYF. The DNA of the CDR3 is TGTGCCAAACCCCCTAGCGGGAGCTACGAGCAGTACTTC.